The present TCR beta chain was sequenced within a study of blood T cell repertoires in COVID-19. For the study at large: Researchers got acute and convalescent COVID-19 samples from the United States, Italy and Spain. T cells, B-cell-depleted T cells, or PBMCs supplied cDNA or gDNA.

The authors' processing: Amplification of reference gene primers provided the estimated nucleated cell counts. Libraries were prepared by immunoSEQ multiplex PCR; TCRdb keeps only in-frame clonotypes and omits some of them. That table supplies the V and J calls and clone size; D and trimming were determined from the DNA. The table has roughly 89,000 clones, 80% seen once. The germline gives CDR1 KGHDR, CDR2 SFDVKD. Trimming took 4 bases from V and 8 from J, leaving 14 bases between them. The CDR3 totals 14 residues. The chain employs TRBV24-1 and TRBJ2-1; possible D gene TRBD2, 6 bases. The sample consisted of peripheral blood. This TCR was sampled from a woman between 70 and 85 years old with acute or convalescent COVID-19. CDR3 coding DNA: TGTGCCACCAGTGAAGCGGGTTTGCTGGATGAGCAGTTCTTC. It translates to CATSEAGLLDEQFF.